This record covers a single T cell receptor beta chain. Its antigen is as yet unknown. The unexposed donors gave CD4+ T cells in 2011-2018, prior to COVID-19. CD4+ T cells were isolated from the cells after more than 8 days of culture. Testing used SARS-CoV-2 S/N and four cold-coronavirus spikes on unexposed-donor CD4+ T cells, cells permitting. Assay used: immunoSEQ multiplex PCR; TCRdb lists only in-frame clones, some missing. The repertoire consists of some 30,000 clones, with 76% occurring once and the leading ten covering about a sixth. This entry is derived from a study of CD4 T cells in relation to SARS-CoV-2 and coronaviruses. The CDR3 spans 14 residues. CDR1 is SNHLY and CDR2 is FYNNEI in the germline V gene. Trimming pared 6 bases from V and 3 bases from J, leaving 11 bases between.

The specimen was CD4+ T cells from PBMCs, cultured in vitro. This TCR was sampled from a human donor in good health. The chain combines TRBV2 with TRBJ2-2; D is possibly TRBD1 or TRBD2 (6 bases each). The CDR3 here is CASSKGGYTGELFF. The CDR3 DNA follows: TGTGCCAGCAGCAAGGGGGGATACACCGGGGAGCTGTTTTTT.